This TCR beta chain was retrieved from a study of CD8 T cells in Susac syndrome. It was with random hexamers that roughly 0.45 to 1 ug RNA was reverse transcribed. TCRdb used MiXCR to reprocess the immunoSEQ multiplex PCR reads, holding one entry per CDR3 protein. Here the sample spans 170,000 or so distinct CDR3 sequences, more than 95% being singletons. CDR3 length: 15 amino acids. Trimming took 6 bases from V and 1 from J, leaving 10 bases between them. In germline, CDR1 is ENHRY, CDR2 SYGVKD. The chain is built from TRBV10-3 and TRBJ1-6; TRBD1 might be the D (5 bases). Sample: CD4+ T cells from PBMCs. This TCR derives from a human donor with Susac syndrome. The CDR3 nucleotides read TGTGCCATCAGGAACGGGGGGTCCTATAATTCACCCCTCCACTTT. It yields the protein CAIRNGGSYNSPLHF.